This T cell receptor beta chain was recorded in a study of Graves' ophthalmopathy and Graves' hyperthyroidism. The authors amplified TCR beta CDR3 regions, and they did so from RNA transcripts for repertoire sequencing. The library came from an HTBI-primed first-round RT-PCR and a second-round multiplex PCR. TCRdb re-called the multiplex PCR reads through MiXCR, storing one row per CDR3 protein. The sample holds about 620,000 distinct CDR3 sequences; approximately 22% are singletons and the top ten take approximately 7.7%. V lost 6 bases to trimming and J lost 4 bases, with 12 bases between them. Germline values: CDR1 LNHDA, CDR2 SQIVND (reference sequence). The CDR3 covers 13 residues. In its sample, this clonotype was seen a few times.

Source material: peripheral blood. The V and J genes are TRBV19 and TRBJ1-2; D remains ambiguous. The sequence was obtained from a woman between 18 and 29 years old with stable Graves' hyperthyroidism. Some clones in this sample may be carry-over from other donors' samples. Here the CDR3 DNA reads TGTGCCAGTAGCCCCCCGTCTGGCTATGGCTACACCTTC. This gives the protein CASSPPSGYGYTF.